What follows are 2 T cell receptor beta chains derived from one specimen sequenced in a study of T cell clones after liver transplantation. Generated by immunoSEQ multiplex PCR, the TCRdb table keeps only in-frame clones and is missing some. The repertoire holds tens of thousands of clones, with around 85% as singletons. The sequences come from CD8+ T cells from blood, collected 12 months after liver transplant. All receptors come from a human patient who received a liver transplant. A share of the T cells may be of graft donor origin.

The chain couples TRBV6-1 to TRBJ2-7; D is perhaps TRBD1 (7 bases). CDR3 length: 15 residues. Germline values: CDR1 MNHNS, CDR2 SASEGT. The germline V and J ends were trimmed by 0 bases and 3 bases, with 12 bases remaining between them. The CDR3 region has the DNA TGTGCCAGCAGTGAAGCGGGGGGACAGCTCTACGAGCAGTACTTC. The encoded protein is CASSEAGGQLYEQYF.

V gene TRBV19 combines with J gene TRBJ2-1; 9 bases map to TRBD2. The CDR3 is made up of 13 amino acids. Trimming removed 7 bases from V and 10 bases from J; junction bases left unmatched: 8. Germline V gene sequence: CDR1 LNHDA, CDR2 SQIVND (reference sequence). The CDR3 DNA reads TGTGCCAGTACGAATAGCGGGAGAGTGGAGCAGTTCTTC. Its protein product is CASTNSGRVEQFF.